A single sample is the source of the 27 T cell receptor beta chains below, sequenced in a study of T-cell memory formation after mild COVID-19. Each CDR3 protein gets one entry after TCRdb re-called the 5' RACE reads with MiXCR. The sample holds some 300,000 distinct CDR3 sequences; approximately 19% are singletons and the top ten take approximately 21%. The sequenced material came from PBMCs or a T cell subset sorted from them (not recorded which). The receptor source for this set is a young man who had mild COVID-19 (a few samples of this study predate the infection). Cell type and time point are not known.

This clonotype was seen a handful of times. The gene calls are TRBV15 and TRBJ2-7; D uncertain. The CDR3 contains 13 residues. Between the trimmed V and J ends, which lost 2 bases and 2 bases, there was a span of 7 bases. Germline assignment: CDR1 LNHNV and CDR2 YYDKDF (reference sequence). CDR3 loop: CATSRKVTYEQYF. In nucleotides, the CDR3 is TGTGCCACCAGCAGAAAGGTTACCTACGAGCAGTACTTC.

The table lists this clonotype with a few counts. The rearrangement joins TRBV6-1 to TRBJ2-2; 11 positions match TRBD1. Unmatched junction bases numbered 4, after V lost 4 bases and J lost 6 bases. The CDR3 length is 15 residues. Germline CDR1 is MNHNS and CDR2 is SASEGT. The CDR3 DNA reads as TGTGCCAGCAGTGGGACAGGGGGCAAGGCCGGGGAGCTGTTTTTT. Its translation is CASSGTGGKAGELFF.

The genes are TRBV18 and TRBJ1-1; D is uncertain. V lost 0 bases and J lost 0, with 14 bases in between. CDR1 KGHSH and CDR2 LQKENI come from the germline V gene. This CDR3 is 17 amino acids long. Here the CDR3 reads CASSPPWADPMNTEAFF. DNA for the CDR3: TGTGCCAGCTCACCACCGTGGGCAGATCCCATGAACACTGAAGCTTTCTTT. Full variable domain (outside the CDR3, taken from reference TRBV18 and TRBJ1-1): NAGVMQNPRHLVRRRGQEARLRCSPMKGHSHVYWYRQLPEEGLKFMVYLQKENIIDESGMPKERFSAEFPKEGPSILRIQQVVRGDSAAYFCASSPPWADPMNTEAFFGQGTRLTVV.

This clonotype has just a few counts. V usage is TRBV24-1 and J usage is TRBJ2-5, with 9 nucleotides matching TRBD1. Germline trimming cut 4 bases from V and 4 bases from J; bases unmatched to any gene: 9. The CDR3 has 16 amino acids. Germline-derived CDR1 and CDR2 are KGHDR and SFDVKD. CDR3 region: CATSEPGQGIRETQYF. CDR3 bases: TGTGCCACCAGTGAACCGGGACAGGGTATTAGAGAGACCCAGTACTTC.

Only a few counts were recorded for this clonotype. The chain carries TRBV4-1 and TRBJ1-5; 10 positions agree with TRBD1. The V segment lost 5 bases and the J segment 0 bases; nucleotides outside the gene matches: 7. Germline loops: CDR1 MGHRA, CDR2 YSYEKL. CDR3 size: 17 residues. The CDR3 sequence: CASSSSGQGYSNQPQHF. The CDR3 DNA follows: TGCGCCAGCAGCTCCTCGGGACAGGGGTATAGCAATCAGCCCCAGCATTTT.

V usage is TRBV4-2 and J usage is TRBJ2-5, with 10 bases lining up with TRBD2. This CDR3 has 15 amino acids. With 3 bases clipped from V and 5 bases from J, the junction kept 6 bases outside the gene matches. Germline lookup yields CDR1 LGHNA and CDR2 YNFKEQ. CDR3 bases: TGTGCCAGCAGCCAGAGTCTAGCGGGGGCCGAGACCCAGTACTTC. It translates to CASSQSLAGAETQYF.

The rearrangement links TRBV7-9 to TRBJ2-3; D is uncertain. From germline, CDR1 is SEHNR and CDR2 FQNEAQ (reference sequence). This CDR3 contains 14 residues. V shed 3 bases and J shed 0 bases, with 7 bases lying between them. The CDR3: CASSFVLSTDTQYF. CDR3 sequence (DNA): TGTGCCAGCAGCTTTGTGTTAAGCACAGATACGCAGTATTTT.

This clonotype was counted between two and nine times. V usage is TRBV18 and J usage is TRBJ1-5, with D perhaps matching TRBD1 (5 bases). This CDR3 spans 15 amino acids. CDR1 and CDR2 (germline): KGHSH, LQKENI. The ends were cut back, 3 bases at V and 7 bases at J, with 16 bases in the middle. CDR3 in amino acids: CASSPKVGAGQPQHF. CDR3 bases: TGTGCCAGCTCACCTAAAGTTGGGGCCGGGCAGCCCCAGCATTTT.

CDR3 in amino acids: CSASLAGTYNEQFF. DNA for the CDR3: TGCAGTGCTTCCCTAGCGGGGACTTACAATGAGCAGTTCTTC. The gene calls are TRBV20-1 and TRBJ2-1, with TRBD2 matching over 9 bases. Per germline, CDR1 DFQATT and CDR2 SNEGSKA (reference sequence). Germline trimming cut 5 bases from V and 4 bases from J; bases unmatched to any gene: 6. The CDR3 extends over 14 amino acids.

This clonotype showed up just a few times. The chain couples TRBV28 to TRBJ1-2; 10 nucleotides line up with TRBD1. The CDR3 consists of 15 residues. Germline V gene lookup returns CDR1 MDHEN and CDR2 SYDVKM. After removal of 6 bases from V and 6 bases from J, the junction contained 10 bases not matched to a gene. The CDR3 bases are TGTGCCAGCAGCTCCGGGACAGGGGTGAGGGATGGCTACACCTTC. Protein product: CASSSGTGVRDGYTF.

This clonotype was counted at least ten times. The genes are TRBV4-3 and TRBJ1-2, with a tentative D call TRBD1 (5 bases). Looked up from germline, CDR1 is LGHNA and CDR2 is YSLEER. This CDR3 contains 11 residues. Trimming took 1 base from V and 10 from J, leaving 7 bases between them. The CDR3 here is CASSQGRAYTF. The DNA for the CDR3 is TGCGCCAGCAGCCAAGGCAGGGCCTACACCTTC.

J is TRBJ2-7 and V is TRBV12-3 or TRBV12-4; D is ambiguous. This CDR3 has 12 amino acids. V lost 5 bases and J 3 bases, leaving 8 bases between the germline ends. The CDR3: CASSMDGYEQYF. In DNA form, the CDR3 reads TGTGCCAGCAGTATGGACGGCTACGAGCAGTACTTC.

Only a few counts were recorded for this clonotype. This chain joins TRBV6-2 or TRBV6-3 and TRBJ1-2; TRBD1 is a possible D gene (6 bases). Trimming cost V 6 bases and J 8 bases, with 10 bases left between them. Per the germline V gene, CDR1 is MNHEY and CDR2 is SVGEGT. The CDR3 spans 11 residues. This CDR3 is CASSHRVGYTF. The DNA for the CDR3 is TGTGCCAGCAGCCACAGGGTGGGCTACACCTTC.

This clonotype has only a few counts. V and J are TRBV2 and TRBJ2-7, with D possibly matching TRBD2 (6 bases). The germline gives CDR1 SNHLY, CDR2 FYNNEI. V was clipped by 0 bases and J by 3 bases, with 15 bases between them. The CDR3 totals 16 residues. CDR3 amino acids: CASSEARRGADYEQYV. The CDR3 DNA sequence: TGTGCCAGCAGTGAAGCCCGGCGGGGAGCAGACTACGAGCAGTACGTC.

This clonotype was recorded at least ten times. The chain combines TRBV6-5 with TRBJ1-5; 11 bases match TRBD1. Germline values: CDR1 MNHEY, CDR2 SVGAGI. This CDR3 is built from 17 residues. The V segment lost 5 bases and the J segment 5 bases; nucleotides outside the gene matches: 11. The CDR3 sequence is CASSRISGTGGDQPQHF. The CDR3 bases are TGTGCCAGCAGTCGAATATCCGGGACAGGGGGGGATCAGCCCCAGCATTTT.

This clonotype came up a few times. This rearrangement joins TRBV6-5 to TRBJ2-5, with a weak D call TRBD1 (5 bases). The CDR3 covers 14 residues. Trimming took off 5 bases at V and 5 bases at J, with 15 bases between the two ends. Germline values: CDR1 MNHEY, CDR2 SVGAGI. The CDR3 reads CASSDLGRDETQYF. CDR3 DNA sequence: TGTGCCAGCAGTGACCTGGGCAGGGATGAGACCCAGTACTTC.

V and J are TRBV7-2 and TRBJ2-3, with D perhaps TRBD1 (5 bases). CDR1 and CDR2 from the germline V gene are SGHTA and FQGNSA. This CDR3 is built from 15 residues. Trimming shortened V by 2 bases and J by 2 bases, and 11 bases separated the two germline ends. CDR3 sequence reads: CASSLRWTLTDTQYF. In DNA, the CDR3 is TGTGCCAGCAGCTTAAGGTGGACACTCACAGATACGCAGTATTTT.

The sample holds many counts of this clonotype. This chain uses TRBV19 with TRBJ1-3; D gene uncertain. Germline V gene lookup returns CDR1 LNHDA and CDR2 SQIVND (reference sequence). Trimming cost V 5 bases and J 0 bases, with 8 bases left between them. The CDR3 covers 14 residues. DNA for the CDR3: TGTGCCAGTAGTGTGACCCGCTCTGGAAACACCATATATTTT. This sequence encodes CASSVTRSGNTIYF.

This rearrangement joins TRBV15 to TRBJ2-3; 8 bases fit TRBD2. Germline-derived CDR1 and CDR2 are LNHNV and YYDKDF (reference sequence). The trim removed 6 bases at V and 2 bases at J, leaving 4 bases unmatched. The CDR3 contains 14 residues. Written as DNA, the CDR3 is TGTGCCACCAGGCGAGCGGGGGCCACAGATACGCAGTATTTT. Amino acids: CATRRAGATDTQYF.

J is TRBJ1-1 and V is TRBV6-1; D is possibly TRBD1 (6 bases). The germline gives CDR1 MNHNS, CDR2 SASEGT. The ends were cut back, 7 bases at V and 8 bases at J, with 20 bases in the middle. This CDR3 spans 14 amino acids. The CDR3 DNA is TGTGCCAGCACCGTTGCCGGGGGGCTTGGGGAAGCTTTCTTT. Translation: CASTVAGGLGEAFF.

The rearrangement uses TRBV24-1 and TRBJ2-4; no reliable D call. This CDR3 comprises 14 residues. Germline V gives CDR1 KGHDR, CDR2 SFDVKD. V dropped 6 bases and J dropped 0 bases, with 8 bases sitting between them. The CDR3 coding sequence is TGTGCCACCAGTCCTGAGCTAGCCAAAAACATTCAGTACTTC. Translated: CATSPELAKNIQYF.

V and J are TRBV27 and TRBJ2-3; D not certain. The CDR3 spans 14 residues. CDR1 is MNHEY, CDR2 SMNVEV, per germline (reference sequence). V was clipped by 2 bases and J by 0 bases, with 6 bases between them. The CDR3 region has the DNA TGTGCCAGCAGTTTAGTAAGGAGCACAGATACGCAGTATTTT. As protein: CASSLVRSTDTQYF.

This chain joins TRBV5-1 and TRBJ2-3; the match to TRBD2 covers 8 bases. Germline lookup yields CDR1 SGHRS and CDR2 YFSETQ. V gave up 5 bases and J gave up 1 base; unmatched junction bases: 3. This CDR3 contains 14 residues. CDR3 residues: CASRQTSGTDTQYF. The DNA for the CDR3 is TGCGCCAGCAGGCAGACTAGCGGCACAGATACGCAGTATTTT.

This clonotype showed up just a few times. V usage is TRBV7-8 and J usage is TRBJ2-7; 8 nucleotides line up with TRBD1. Per germline, CDR1 SGHVS and CDR2 FQNEAQ. Germline trimming cut 5 bases from V and 5 bases from J; bases unmatched to any gene: 2. This CDR3 comprises 12 residues. In DNA, the CDR3 is TGTGCCAGCAGCCCGACAGGGGACGAGCAGTACGTC. Translating it yields CASSPTGDEQYV.

This chain uses TRBV4-2 with TRBJ1-3; D uncertain. Germline V gene lookup returns CDR1 LGHNA and CDR2 YNFKEQ. This CDR3 is built from 16 residues. V shed 0 bases and J shed 0 bases, with 9 bases lying between them. The CDR3 spells CASSQDLARSGNTIYF. The CDR3 DNA reads as TGTGCCAGCAGCCAAGATTTGGCACGCTCTGGAAACACCATATATTTT.

This clonotype was counted only a few times. This chain connects TRBV7-8 to TRBJ2-2; 10 bases align to TRBD1. This CDR3 is built from 15 residues. Germline lookup yields CDR1 SGHVS and CDR2 FQNEAQ. The junction had 2 bases not matched to a gene; V was cut back by 1 base and J by 6 bases. CDR3 protein: CASSLGGQGSGELFF. The CDR3 DNA sequence: TGTGCCAGCAGCTTAGGGGGACAGGGGTCCGGGGAGCTGTTTTTT.

The rearrangement uses TRBV6-2 or TRBV6-3 and TRBJ1-1; 8 bases are shared with TRBD1. Germline loops: CDR1 MNHEY, CDR2 SVGEGT. This CDR3 is built from 13 residues. V shed 8 bases and J 2 bases; nucleotides not matched to a gene: 4. Written as DNA, the CDR3 is TGTGCCAGCTACGACAGGGGCAACACTGAAGCTTTCTTT. Translated, it gives CASYDRGNTEAFF.